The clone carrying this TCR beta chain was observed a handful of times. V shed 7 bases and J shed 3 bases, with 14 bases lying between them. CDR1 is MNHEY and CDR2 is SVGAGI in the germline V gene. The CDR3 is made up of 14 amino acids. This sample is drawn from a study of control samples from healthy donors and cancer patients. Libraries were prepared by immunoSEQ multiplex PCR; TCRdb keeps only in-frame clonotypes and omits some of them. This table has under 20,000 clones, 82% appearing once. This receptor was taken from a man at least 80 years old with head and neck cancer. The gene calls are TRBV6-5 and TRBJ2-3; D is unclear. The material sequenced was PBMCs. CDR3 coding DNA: TGTGCCAGCAAAGTACCCCTTGGGACAGATACGCAGTATTTT. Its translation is CASKVPLGTDTQYF.